The entry that follows covers one T cell receptor beta chain sequence. It has no known antigen specificity. No qualities accompany the bases; no much larger clone lies one base away. The CDR3, from cysteine to phenylalanine, totals 16 residues. Only CDR3 DNA remains: 48 bases, in frame from the first base. The V and J ends are trimmed by 4 bases and 0 bases, leaving 14 bases between them. CDR1 MNHEY and CDR2 SMNVEV were looked up in the germline V gene (reference sequence). The data belong to a study of T cells of healthy individuals (dated by TCRdb to 2017 to 2018). Library preparation used 5' RACE. Instrument on record: Illumina MiSeq. TCRdb redid the processing of the public reads, applying fastp at Q25 and MiXCR, and retained in-frame beta chains. When rows share a CDR3 protein, they turn into one entry using the most common DNA and genes. The sample contains over 95,000 distinct CDR3 sequences, 17% of them found a single time. Approximately 5.7% of the sample belongs to the ten largest clones.

The chain employs TRBV27 and TRBJ2-3; perhaps TRBD2 is the D gene, with 6 bases matching. The TCR sequence derives from a human donor in good health. The DNA reads as follows: TGTGCCAGCAGTTCCCCTAGCGCACCTAGCACAGATACGCAGTATTTT. This codes for CASSSPSAPSTDTQYF.